The rows below give T cell receptor beta chains drawn from one sample of a study of blood T cell repertoires in COVID-19. Clones were sequenced by immunoSEQ multiplex PCR, and TCRdb holds only the in-frame ones, with some missing. The sample shows 150,000 to 160,000 clones, 70% to 90% of them seen only once. The source material was peripheral blood. The receptors derive from a woman in her seventies with acute or convalescent COVID-19. Each CDR3 is given with its conserved first and last residue. The D gene is left open where the match is weak. For some rows the clone size is stated as once, few or many, or as a class when expanded; others skip it.

clone size,D gene,V gene,J gene,CDR3 protein,CDR3 DNA
.,.,TRBV7-9,TRBJ1-4,CASSFMGGTTNEKLFF,TGTGCCAGCAGCTTTATGGGGGGTACAACTAATGAAAAACTGTTTTTT
.,.,TRBV11-1,TRBJ1-3,CASSSDSSGNTIYF,TGTGCCAGCAGCTCGGACAGCTCTGGAAACACCATATATTTT
.,.,TRBV7-9,TRBJ1-5,CASSFEGGRQPQHF,TGTGCCAGCAGCTTCGAGGGGGGGAGGCAGCCCCAGCATTTT
once,.,TRBV28,TRBJ1-1,CASSLVTGFGGSEAFF,TGTGCCAGCAGTTTGGTCACAGGGTTTGGGGGTTCTGAAGCTTTCTTT
few,TRBD1,TRBV19,TRBJ2-7,CASSIYRGYEQYF,TGTGCCAGTAGTATATACAGGGGTTACGAGCAGTACTTC
.,.,TRBV13,TRBJ2-7,CASSSLRYEQYF,TGTGCCAGCAGCTCCCTTCGGTACGAGCAGTACTTC
.,TRBD1,TRBV9,TRBJ1-2,CASSVASQGQGYGYTF,TGTGCCAGCAGCGTAGCTAGCCAGGGACAGGGGTATGGCTACACCTTC
few,TRBD1,TRBV2,TRBJ1-4,CASSLTGGSTNEKLFF,TGTGCCAGCAGCTTGACAGGGGGCTCGACTAATGAAAAACTGTTTTTT
.,TRBD2,TRBV19,TRBJ2-5,CASSIGELAGGTQYF,TGTGCCAGTAGTATAGGTGAACTAGCGGGCGGGACCCAGTACTTC
.,.,TRBV6-1,TRBJ1-2,CASSARAGGGSSVYGYTF,TGTGCCAGCAGTGCCCGGGCGGGAGGGGGTAGTTCGGTCTATGGCTACACCTTC